The clone carrying this T cell receptor beta chain was counted ten times or more. What it binds is not known. The trim removed 0 bases at V and 0 bases at J, leaving 3 bases unmatched. Germline V CDR1 and CDR2: SGHRS, YFSETQ. This CDR3 is 17 amino acids long. The source of the sample is a study of T cells after yellow fever vaccination. General study findings and limits: Just a small share of clonotypes turned up in the CD4 compartment as well as the CD8 compartment.

From the 5' RACE reads, TCRdb called clonotypes with MiXCR, one entry per CDR3 protein. There are under 150,000 distinct CDR3 sequences in the sample; roughly 8% occur only once, and around 0.73% lies in the top ten. This clonotype was sampled from a man aged 25 to 45 who received the YFV17D yellow fever vaccine. This chain links TRBV5-1 with TRBJ2-3; 11 positions agree with TRBD2. Here the sequenced sample was CD4+ T cells sorted from PBMCs, taken 5 days after the yellow fever booster vaccination. The CDR3 loop is CASSLAWTSGSTDTQYF. As DNA, the CDR3 is TGCGCCAGCAGCTTGGCGTGGACTAGCGGGAGCACAGATACGCAGTATTTT.